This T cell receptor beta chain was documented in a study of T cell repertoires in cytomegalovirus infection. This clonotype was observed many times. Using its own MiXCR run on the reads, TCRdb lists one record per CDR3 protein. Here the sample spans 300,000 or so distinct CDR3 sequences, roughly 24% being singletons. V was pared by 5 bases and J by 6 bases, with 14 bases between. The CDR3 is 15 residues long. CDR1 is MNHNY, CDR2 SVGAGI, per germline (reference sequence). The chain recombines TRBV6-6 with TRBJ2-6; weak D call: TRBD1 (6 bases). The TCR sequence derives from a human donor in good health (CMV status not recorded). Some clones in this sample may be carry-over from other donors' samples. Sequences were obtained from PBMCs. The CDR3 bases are TGTGCCAGCAGTCCACAGGGCAGAGTGGCCAACGTCCTGACTTTC. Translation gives CASSPQGRVANVLTF.